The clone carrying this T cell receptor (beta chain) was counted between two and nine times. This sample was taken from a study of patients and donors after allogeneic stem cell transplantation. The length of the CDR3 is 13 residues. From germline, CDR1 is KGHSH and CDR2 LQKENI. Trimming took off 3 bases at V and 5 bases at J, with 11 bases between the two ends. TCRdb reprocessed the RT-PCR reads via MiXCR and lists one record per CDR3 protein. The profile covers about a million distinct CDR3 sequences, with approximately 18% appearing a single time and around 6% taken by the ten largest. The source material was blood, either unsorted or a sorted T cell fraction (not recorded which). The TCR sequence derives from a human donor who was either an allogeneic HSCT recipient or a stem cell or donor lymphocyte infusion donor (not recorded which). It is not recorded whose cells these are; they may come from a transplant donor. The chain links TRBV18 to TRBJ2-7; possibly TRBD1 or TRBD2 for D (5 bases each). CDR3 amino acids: CASSPGTDDEQYF. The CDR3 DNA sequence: TGTGCCAGCTCACCTGGGACGGATGACGAGCAGTACTTC.